These T cell receptor beta chains were read from a single sample in a study of blood T cell repertoires in COVID-19. Repertoires were generated with immunoSEQ multiplex PCR, while TCRdb's copy carries only in-frame clones and drops some. The profile covers 200,000 or so clones, with 70% to 85% appearing a single time and under 1.5% taken by the ten largest. The sample taken for sequencing was PBMCs or T cells enriched from blood (not recorded which). The receptors were sampled from a woman between 35 and 50 years old with acute COVID-19. Each CDR3 is given with its conserved first and last residue. Expanded clones get a size class; other rows say once, few or many, or leave the size out.

abundance,j_gene,v_gene,CDR3aa
.,TRBJ1-1,TRBV2,CASTIQGGNTEAFF
.,TRBJ1-1,TRBV19,CASSHTGDPEAFF
.,TRBJ1-2,TRBV29-1,CSTDMGQNYGYTF
.,TRBJ2-3,TRBV27,CASSLPSGDTQYF
.,TRBJ1-5,TRBV10-2,CASSVGTGRSNQPQHF
.,TRBJ2-3,TRBV19,CASSIAGGTGDLADTQYF
.,TRBJ1-1,TRBV14,CASSPRQGTVTEAFF
.,TRBJ2-7,TRBV27,CASSPERGRYEQYF
.,TRBJ2-7,TRBV20-1,CSASAGTGAYEQYF
.,TRBJ1-2,TRBV28,CASSPLTGNVYGYTF
few,TRBJ1-2,TRBV7-2,CASSKGQTKYGYTF
once,TRBJ2-1,TRBV14,CASGGSGVYNEQFF
.,TRBJ1-5,TRBV30,CAWSLGDRVTQPQHF
few,TRBJ1-2,TRBV19,CASSMDTRGLSNYGYTF
.,TRBJ1-5,TRBV5-1,CASSYRVGQPQHF
once,TRBJ1-2,TRBV5-4,CASSSDRVGYTF
.,TRBJ2-7,TRBV28,CASSTGAGFYEQYF
.,TRBJ2-1,TRBV5-1,CASSTRLAGDLNEQFF
.,TRBJ2-7,TRBV19,CASSITGGRSYEQYF
.,TRBJ1-5,TRBV15,CATSRDNDMGGVYSNQPQHF
.,TRBJ2-3,TRBV29-1,CSVVLYTDTQYF
.,TRBJ1-5,TRBV9,CASAEGTGGNQPQHF
.,TRBJ2-4,TRBV4-1,CASSQAGVLRNIQYF
.,TRBJ1-1,TRBV5-6,CASSLVRNTEAFF
.,TRBJ2-5,TRBV10-3,CAISEERQTQYF
once,TRBJ2-7,TRBV7-2,CASSLVGQSVSYEQYF
.,TRBJ1-2,TRBV14,CASSHSRNRALTSYGYTF
.,TRBJ1-6,TRBV27,CASSLFTGGGSPLHF
.,TRBJ2-7,TRBV19,CASSLDGLPYEQYF
once,TRBJ1-2,TRBV21-1,CASSQGGYTF
.,TRBJ1-6,TRBV28,CASSPPHSPKFTPLHF
.,TRBJ2-3,TRBV7-9,CASSALAGGTDTQYF
once,TRBJ2-4,TRBV28,CASSLYPASGRAKNIQYF
.,TRBJ2-7,TRBV24-1,CATSDSRTGGHEQYF
.,TRBJ2-3,TRBV3-1/TRBV3-2,CASSQGLAGDTDTQYF
.,TRBJ1-2,TRBV7-9,CASTDVGGNYGYTF
.,TRBJ1-5,TRBV3-1/TRBV3-2,CASSQGQSYSNQPQHF
.,TRBJ2-7,TRBV11-2,CASSSPPFSYEQYF